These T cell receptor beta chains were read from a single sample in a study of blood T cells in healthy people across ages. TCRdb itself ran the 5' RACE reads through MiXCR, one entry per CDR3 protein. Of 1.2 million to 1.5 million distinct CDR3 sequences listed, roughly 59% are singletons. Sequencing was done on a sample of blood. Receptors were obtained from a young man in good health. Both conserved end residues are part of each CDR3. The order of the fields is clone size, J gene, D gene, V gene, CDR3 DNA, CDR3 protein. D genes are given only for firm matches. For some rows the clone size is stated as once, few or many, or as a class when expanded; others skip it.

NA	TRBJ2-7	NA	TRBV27	TGTGCCAGCAGTTTATGGGGGGCTGGGTACGAGCAGTACTTC	CASSLWGAGYEQYF
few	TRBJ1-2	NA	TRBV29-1	TGCAGCGTTCAACCTGACACTACCGGCTACACCTTC	CSVQPDTTGYTF
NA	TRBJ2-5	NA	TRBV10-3	TGTGCCATCAGTGAAGACCAGGGTACTGAAGAGACCCAGTACTTC	CAISEDQGTEETQYF
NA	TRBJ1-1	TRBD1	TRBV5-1	TGCGCCAGCAGCCAGCACCCGGGACAGGGGATAATGAACACTGAAGCTTTCTTT	CASSQHPGQGIMNTEAFF
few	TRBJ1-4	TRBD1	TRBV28	TGTGCCAGCAGTCCCTTCGACAGGGGAGGCGAAAAACTGTTTTTT	CASSPFDRGGEKLFF
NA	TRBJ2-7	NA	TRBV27	TGTGCCGGCACAGGATGGGTCTCCTACGAGCAGTACTTC	CAGTGWVSYEQYF
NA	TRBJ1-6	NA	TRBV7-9	TGTGCCAGCAGCTTTACAGGGAATTCACCCCTCCACTTT	CASSFTGNSPLHF
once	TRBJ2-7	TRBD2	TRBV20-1	TGCAGTGCCCACGAGCGGGGCGGTAGCTCCTACGAGCAGTACTTC	CSAHERGGSSYEQYF
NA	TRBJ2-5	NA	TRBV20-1	TGCAGTGCGCAACGAGGGATTCGGGAGACCCAGTACTTC	CSAQRGIRETQYF
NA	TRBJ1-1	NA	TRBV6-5	TGTGCCAGCAGGGTACAGGGAGAGTTGCTCGAAACTTTCTTT	CASRVQGELLETFF
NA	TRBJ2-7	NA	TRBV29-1	TGCAGCGTTAACGGCGAAGGGGAGGGGGGCTCCTACGAGCAGTACTTC	CSVNGEGEGGSYEQYF
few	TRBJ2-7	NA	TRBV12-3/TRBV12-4	TGTGCCAGCAGTTTTTCCCGGGTCTCTCTCGCGCAGTACTTC	CASSFSRVSLAQYF
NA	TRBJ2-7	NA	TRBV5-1	TGCGCCAGCAGCTCCGGGCGGAAGTCCTACGAGCAGTACTTC	CASSSGRKSYEQYF
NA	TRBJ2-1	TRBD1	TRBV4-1	TGCGCCAGCAGCCAAGAGTCAGGGGGACAGGAGCAGTTCTTC	CASSQESGGQEQFF
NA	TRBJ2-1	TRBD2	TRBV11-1	TGTGCCAGCAGCCCCTCGACTAGCGGGACCTACAATGAGCAGTTCTTC	CASSPSTSGTYNEQFF
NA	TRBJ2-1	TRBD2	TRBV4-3	TGCGCCAGCAGCTACCAACTAGCGGGGACTTACAATGAGCAGTTCTTC	CASSYQLAGTYNEQFF
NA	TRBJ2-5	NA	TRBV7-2	TGTGCCAGCAGCCTACAGCGTGCTGGGTACCAAGAGACCCAGTACTTC	CASSLQRAGYQETQYF
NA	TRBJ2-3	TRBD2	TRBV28	TGTGCCAGCAGTACCCTGACTAGCGGGAGGACCACAGATACGCAGTATTTT	CASSTLTSGRTTDTQYF
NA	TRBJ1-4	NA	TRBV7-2	TGTGCCAGCAGCTTCGGAGGGACTGAAAAACTGTTTTTT	CASSFGGTEKLFF
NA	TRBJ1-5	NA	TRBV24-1	TGTGCCACCAGTGATTTGGGGGGAAATCAGCCCCAGCATTTT	CATSDLGGNQPQHF
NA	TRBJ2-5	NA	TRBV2	TGTGCCAGCAGTGAAGGGGCGGCTAGTACCGAGACCCAGTACTTC	CASSEGAASTETQYF
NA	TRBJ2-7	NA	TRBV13	TGTGCCAGCAGCTTATCCCGGGGGTTCTCCTACGAGCAGTACTTC	CASSLSRGFSYEQYF
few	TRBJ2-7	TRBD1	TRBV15	TGTGCCACCAGCAGGGACAGGGGGAACTACGAGCAGTACTTC	CATSRDRGNYEQYF